Included here is one T cell receptor beta chain sequence, with context. Method: immunoSEQ multiplex PCR; TCRdb's copy keeps in-frame clones and lacks some. The table records some 47,000 clones, 90% to 97% of them present only once. The data belong to a study of T cell changes during pregnancy in multiple sclerosis. CDR3 length: 14 residues. V was trimmed by 4 bases and J by 5 bases, leaving 12 bases between them. Germline CDR1 reads LNHDA; CDR2 reads SQIVND (reference sequence). The sample in question was peripheral blood, obtained in the second trimester of pregnancy. This sequence was found in a female donor with multiple sclerosis, enrolled in a pregnancy study. The rearrangement uses TRBV19 and TRBJ1-5; D perhaps matches TRBD1 (6 bases). The CDR3 coding sequence is TGTGCCAGTAGTAGCCGGGGGGGCCATCAGCCCCAGCATTTT. Amino acid sequence: CASSSRGGHQPQHF.